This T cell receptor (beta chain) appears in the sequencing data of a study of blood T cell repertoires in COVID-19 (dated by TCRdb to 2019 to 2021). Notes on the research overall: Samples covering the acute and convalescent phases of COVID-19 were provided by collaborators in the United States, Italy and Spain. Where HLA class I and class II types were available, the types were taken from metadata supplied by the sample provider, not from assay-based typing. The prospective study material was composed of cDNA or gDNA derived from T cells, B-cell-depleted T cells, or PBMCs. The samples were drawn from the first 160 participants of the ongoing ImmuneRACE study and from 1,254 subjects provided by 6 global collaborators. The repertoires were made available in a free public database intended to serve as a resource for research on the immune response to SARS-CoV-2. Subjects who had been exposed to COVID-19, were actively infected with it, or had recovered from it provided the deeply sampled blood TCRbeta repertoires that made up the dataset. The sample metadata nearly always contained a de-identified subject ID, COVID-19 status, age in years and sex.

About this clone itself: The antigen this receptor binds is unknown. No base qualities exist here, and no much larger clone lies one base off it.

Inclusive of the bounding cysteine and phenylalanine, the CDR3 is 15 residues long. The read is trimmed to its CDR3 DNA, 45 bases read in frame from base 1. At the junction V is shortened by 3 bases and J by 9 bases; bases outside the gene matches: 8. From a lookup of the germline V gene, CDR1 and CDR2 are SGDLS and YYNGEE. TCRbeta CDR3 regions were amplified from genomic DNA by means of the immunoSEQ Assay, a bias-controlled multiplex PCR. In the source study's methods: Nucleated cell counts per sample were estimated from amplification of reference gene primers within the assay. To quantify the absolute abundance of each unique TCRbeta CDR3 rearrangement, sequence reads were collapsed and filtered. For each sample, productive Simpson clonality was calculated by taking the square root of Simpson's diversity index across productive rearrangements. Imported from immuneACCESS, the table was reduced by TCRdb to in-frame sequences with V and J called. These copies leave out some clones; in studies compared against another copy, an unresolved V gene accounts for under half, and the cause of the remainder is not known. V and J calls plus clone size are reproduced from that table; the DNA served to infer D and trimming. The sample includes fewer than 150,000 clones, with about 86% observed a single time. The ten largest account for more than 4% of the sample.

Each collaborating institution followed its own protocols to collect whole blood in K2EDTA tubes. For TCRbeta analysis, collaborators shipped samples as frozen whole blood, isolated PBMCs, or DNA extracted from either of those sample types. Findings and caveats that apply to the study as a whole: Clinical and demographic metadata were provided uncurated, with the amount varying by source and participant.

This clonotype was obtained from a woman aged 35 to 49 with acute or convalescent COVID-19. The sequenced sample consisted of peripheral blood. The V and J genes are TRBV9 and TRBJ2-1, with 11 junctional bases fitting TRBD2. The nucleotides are TGTGCCAGCAGCGCCGTTCTAGCGGGGGGCGGTGAGCAGTTCTTC. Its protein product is CASSAVLAGGGEQFF.